The present T cell receptor (beta chain) was sequenced within a study of cytomegalovirus exposure and HLA in healthy donors (dated by TCRdb to about 2017). For context, the study as a whole: An earlier analysis of 587 of the donors reported 276 Gb of sequence data and 117 million unique TCR beta sequences obtained from approximately 180 million T cells. Four to six DR-DQ haplotypes were handled as single units for association and clustering, since linkage in the cohort was strong. An earlier analysis of around 640 of the donors used high-throughput TCR beta sequencing to judge whether each TCR beta V gene segment behaved as functional or pseudogenic. High-throughput TCR immunosequencing, statistical association of individual TCRs with disease status, and machine learning were combined to predict cytomegalovirus infection status. The aim of the study was to test whether cataloging public T cell receptors could identify signatures of past pathogen exposure. An early release that covered about 600 HLA-typed donors contained approximately 300 gigabases of sequencing data and around 85 million unique TCR sequences. Typing coverage differed by locus: A, B, C, DRB1 and DQB1 were typed in about 629-630 donors, DQA1 in approximately 520, DPA1 in 600 to 610, and DPB1 in just under 480. The study used immunosequencing to profile the T cell repertoires of some 600 subjects and linked those repertoires to cytomegalovirus serostatus. Across about 370 genotyped donors of the cohort, an average of roughly 250,000 unique TCR beta nucleotide sequences per donor were sequenced, and around 20% of those sequences were non-productive. A separate validation cohort of roughly 120 different subjects was used in addition to the approximately 670-subject first cohort. In a later genetic analysis, genome-wide SNP genotypes for 398 of the 666 donors were used, and that subset was treated as a discovery cohort. Among the roughly 430 genotyped donors, around 81% belonged to the genetic ancestry cluster associated with self-reported Caucasian donors. Donor age, sex, ethnicity and CMV serostatus were compiled alongside the repertoire data. HLA typing included class I and class II loci at four-digit resolution. All discovery cohort repertoires had been generated on a single sequencing platform. In a later analysis, previously published TCR beta repertoires from hundreds of donors were re-analyzed and high-resolution HLA genotyping was added so that TCR occurrence patterns could be studied. Rather than drawing on any new phenotypic data, the later analysis identified candidate immune exposures from TCR beta sequences and the way those sequences occurred across donors. What the authors observed across the whole study: Most TCR sequences were seen in very few donors, while some public TCRs were found in many individuals. In a later analysis, most CMV-associated TCR beta chains were found to appear HLA-restricted, with HLA associations seemingly driven largely by CMV exposure. In a later analysis, HLA-associated TCR beta chains were found to be more clonally expanded and to have lower generation probabilities than equally common non-associated chains. Only TCR beta chains were sequenced in this cohort, and the absence of alpha or paired-chain data limited detectable features. A total of fewer than 200 TCR beta chains were listed by the study as associated with cytomegalovirus. Correlated functional status among segregating V segments might reflect linkage disequilibrium, but an unknown experimental factor could not be ruled out. Because HLA typing was missing for some donors at each locus, association tests included only the typed subset. Roughly uniform sequencing depth across donors was assumed in presence/absence analyses, although this assumption may not hold. In a later analysis, around 17,000 TCR beta sequences were associated with specific HLA alleles at a false discovery rate of 0.05. The classifier was reported to diagnose cytomegalovirus status with high specificity and sensitivity in both the original cohort and the validation cohort. CMV serostatus was the only immune exposure information available for the cohort. A few of the identified cytomegalovirus-associated TCR beta chains were confirmed in vitro to be specific for cytomegalovirus antigens. In an earlier analysis of around 600 of the donors, most TCR beta V segments were observed in productive rearrangements about 87% or about 30% of the time, broadly matching IMGT annotations. A further reported finding was that TCR beta sequences accurately predicted the HLA-A and HLA-B alleles for most subjects in the first cohort. Because counts were too low, about 18 rarely observed V segments, including chromosome 9 orphons, were left out of the earlier analysis of 500 to 650 of the donors. According to a later analysis, parvovirus B19, influenza, CMV and Epstein-Barr virus appeared linked to several top co-occurrence clusters. A later analysis found that TCR association rates varied across HLA loci, with DRB1 alleles showing the most associated TCRs and HLA-C alleles the fewest. Some IMGT-functional V segments, including TRBV6-2 and TRBV6-3, could not be distinguished by the 87-base-pair reads and were therefore excluded. A later genetic analysis associated a missense DCLRE1C variant with V-gene and J-gene trimming of TCR beta chains, and an independent cohort replicated the association. According to a later genetic analysis, donors in an Asian-associated ancestry cluster had fewer N-insertions in productive TCRs than the approximately 670-donor mean. According to the authors, the approach could potentially be generalized to other disease states and immunological phenotypes. A cluster of highly shared sequence variants was judged likely to be a technical artifact of the sequencing pipeline. Strong co-occurrence of HLA alleles, especially DR and DQ, made assigning TCR associations to individual alleles difficult.

Its CDR3 holds 12 amino acids, cysteine through phenylalanine. The entry retains the CDR3 DNA only, 36 bases that are in frame from base 1. Deletion took 5 bases off V and 2 bases off J, with a span of 7 bases between the germline ends. The germline V gene (reference sequence) specifies MNHNY as CDR1 and SVGAGI as CDR2. In the case of this clone: Its antigen remains undetermined. Within one base of it there is no much larger clone, and no base qualities were kept.

Receptor libraries were prepared by the immunoSEQ multiplex PCR assay. A mixture of 60 forward primers for TCR Vbeta segments and 13 reverse primers for TCR Jbeta segments was used in the multiplex PCR. Amplification of the CDR3 region of rearranged TCR beta genes was performed with a multiplex PCR assay on genomic DNA. On the Illumina HiSeq System, the amplified TCR beta libraries were sequenced as 87-base-pair reads. Processing in the source paper ran as follows. A later analysis tallied tens of millions of unique TCR beta chains across the 700 or so repertoires, and around 12 million of those chains were shared by two or more donors. To remove PCR and sequencing errors, raw reads were error-corrected and collapsed into unique sequences using a nearest-neighbor algorithm that merged closely related sequences. V, D and J gene segments were assigned by aligning CDR3 sequences to IMGT reference sequences. For a sequence to be retained, a match of at least six nucleotides was required to both a V gene segment and a J gene segment. A rearrangement was called productive if the CDR3 had no stop codons and remained in frame with V and J, and every other rearrangement was called non-productive. CDR3 was defined according to IMGT convention as the region running from the second conserved V-encoded cysteine to the conserved J-encoded phenylalanine. The earlier analysis of more than 450 of the donors excluded sequences that lacked an unambiguous match to a single V gene segment. In an earlier analysis of 587 of the donors, V segments were called functional above 56.7% productive rearrangements and were called segregating when the between-donor standard deviation exceeded 5%. To diagnose cytomegalovirus status from the catalog of TCR beta chain sequences, a statistical classification framework was built. V and J gene assignment, in a later analysis, came from comparing TCR nucleotide sequences with IMGT/GENE-DB human TR gene sequences. In a later analysis, CDR3 sequences and most-parsimonious VDJ recombination scenarios were assigned using the TCRdist pipeline. In a later analysis, each TCR beta chain was defined by its CDR3 amino acid sequence together with its V-gene family, and reads lacking a unique V-gene family were excluded. As a way to deal with suspected cross-contamination and a sequencing artifact, a later analysis dropped 450 to 600 nucleotide sequences that were highly shared and had low generation probability. A later analysis calculated a clonal expansion index for each public chain from normalized within-repertoire ranks of inferred template counts. A later analysis computed generation probabilities with a VDJ recombination model fitted to out-of-frame rearrangements, and checked the results against IGoR. A later analysis scored TCR-TCR, TCR-HLA and TCR-CMV co-occurrence with hypergeometric tests, applying a repertoire-size bias correction to TCR pairs. In a later analysis, false discovery rates were estimated by permuting HLA or CMV assignments 20 times. In a later analysis, co-occurring TCRs were grouped with DBSCAN, and TCRdist sequence similarity was added when clustering was performed within HLA-allele-positive subsets. Co-occurrence clustering excluded repertoires with fewer than 30,000 or more than 120,000 public chains, plus five with anomalous nucleotide sharing. Sourced from immuneACCESS, this table was stored by TCRdb with only in-frame sequences that have V and J called. A share of the clones is absent; for the studies checked, an unresolved V gene accounts for under half, and the remainder has no known explanation. V, J and clone size reflect that table, while D and trimming were determined from the DNA. This sample is represented by some 130,000 clones; about 77% of them were singletons. Around 1.5% of the sample comes from the top ten.

The cohort was made up of 500 to 800 healthy bone marrow donors. All cohort members were sampled while nominally healthy, although unrecorded immune exposures were likely present. The donor was CMV seronegative and belonged to the group of over 300 seronegative cohort members. Each donor provided a peripheral blood sample, and peripheral blood mononuclear cells were used for TCR beta sequencing. The Qiagen DNeasy Blood Extraction Kit was used to extract genomic DNA from the blood cell samples. In this chain, TRBV6-6 is recombined with TRBJ2-7, with the D gene too uncertain to name. The sequence came from a middle-aged woman in good health and CMV-seronegative. The sequenced material came from PBMCs. The CDR3 protein: CASSPTAYEQYF. The DNA is as follows: TGTGCCAGCAGTCCCACGGCCTACGAGCAGTACTTC.